These 14 T cell receptor beta chains came from one sample sequenced in a study of cytomegalovirus exposure and HLA in healthy donors (dated by TCRdb to 2016 to 2017). Receptor amplification or capture employed the immunoSEQ multiplex PCR assay. The multiplex PCR relied on a mix of 60 forward primers for TCR Vbeta segments and 13 reverse primers for TCR Jbeta segments. In TCRdb, the immuneACCESS table is reduced to in-frame sequences with V and J assigned. These tables do not hold every clone; where another copy was compared, an unresolved V gene accounts for under half, and the others remain unexplained. The sample profile shows 150,000 to 200,000 clones; 77% of them were found once. The ten biggest clones cover around 3.2% of the sample. Input material: PBMCs. These receptor sequences come from a female donor in good health and CMV-seronegative.

CDR3 bases: TGTGCCTGGAGTCTTTGGCAGAATGATGGCTACACCTTC. Translation: CAWSLWQNDGYTF. The V gene is TRBV30, the J gene TRBJ1-2; D not certain. Deletions cut 2 bases from V and 6 bases from J, with 13 bases between. Per germline, CDR1 GTSNPN and CDR2 SVGIG (reference sequence). The CDR3 is 13 residues long.

This clone has just one count. This rearrangement joins TRBV7-2 to TRBJ1-4, with 7 bases matching TRBD1. The germline gives CDR1 SGHTA, CDR2 FQGNSA. V dropped 2 bases and J dropped 8; count of bases not matched to a gene: 8. The CDR3 is made up of 15 amino acids. The CDR3 here is CASSLTPTGLEKLFF. The CDR3 DNA reads as TGTGCCAGCAGCTTAACCCCGACAGGGCTCGAAAAACTGTTTTTT.

V usage is TRBV27 and J usage is TRBJ1-2; perhaps TRBD1 as D (5 bases). CDR1 MNHEY and CDR2 SMNVEV come from the germline V gene (reference sequence). The CDR3 consists of 15 residues. V lost 2 bases and J 3 bases, leaving 13 bases between the germline ends. CDR3 nucleotide sequence: TGTGCCAGCAGTTTAGAGCCAGGGCGATACTATGGCTACACCTTC. It codes for CASSLEPGRYYGYTF.

The V and J genes are TRBV9 and TRBJ1-4, with 9 bases that match TRBD1. This CDR3 is 15 amino acids long. The trim removed 3 bases at V and 8 bases at J, leaving 8 bases unmatched. CDR1 is SGDLS and CDR2 is YYNGEE in the germline V gene. The CDR3, as DNA: TGTGCCAGCAGCGCTTCCGGGACAGGGAACGAAAAACTGTTTTTT. Encoded protein: CASSASGTGNEKLFF.

The genes are TRBV18 and TRBJ1-1; the D gene is possibly TRBD1 (5 bases). The CDR3 loop spans 15 amino acids. CDR1 is KGHSH and CDR2 is LQKENI in the germline V gene. The V end lost 1 base, the J end lost 0 bases, and 9 bases lay between the germline ends. CDR3 sequence reads: CASSPLGGVNTEAFF. The CDR3, as DNA: TGTGCCAGCTCACCACTGGGGGGAGTGAACACTGAAGCTTTCTTT.

The chain recombines TRBV11-2 with TRBJ1-2; TRBD1 matches at 10 bases. CDR1 and CDR2 from the germline V gene are SGHAT and FQNNGV. The ends lost 5 bases at V and 5 bases at J; junction bases unmatched: 8. The CDR3 has 15 residues. The CDR3 DNA reads as TGTGCCAGCAGCCCCACCGGGACAGGGGATTATGGCTACACCTTC. Its translation: CASSPTGTGDYGYTF.

The chain links TRBV19 to TRBJ2-2; weak D call: TRBD2 (5 bases). The germline gives CDR1 LNHDA, CDR2 SQIVND (reference sequence). V lost 3 bases, J lost 5 bases, and 7 bases lay in between. CDR3 length equals 13 residues. The CDR3: CASSMDWTGELFF. The CDR3 DNA sequence: TGTGCCAGTAGTATGGACTGGACCGGGGAGCTGTTTTTT.

The rearrangement joins TRBV6-6 to TRBJ2-7; no clear D gene. Trimming took 6 bases from V and 3 from J, leaving 6 bases between them. Germline assignment: CDR1 MNHNY and CDR2 SVGAGI (reference sequence). The CDR3 runs to 11 residues. The CDR3 DNA sequence: TGTGCCAGCAGAAATAACTACGAGCAGTACTTC. Translating it yields CASRNNYEQYF.

The gene calls are TRBV4-2 and TRBJ2-4; TRBD1 might be the D (7 bases). Germline CDR1 is LGHNA and CDR2 is YNFKEQ. V gave up 0 bases and J gave up 1 base, with 22 bases separating them. The CDR3 spans 20 residues. The DNA for the CDR3 is TGTGCCAGCAGCCAAGAAAGACAGGGATATAGCGGCTTGGCCAAAAACATTCAGTACTTC. It specifies CASSQERQGYSGLAKNIQYF.

The V gene is TRBV5-6, the J gene TRBJ2-3; TRBD2 agrees at 9 bases. Germline V gives CDR1 SGHDT, CDR2 YYEEEE. The length of the CDR3 is 15 residues. With V trimmed by 4 bases and J by 2 bases, 5 bases remained unmatched. The CDR3 here is CASSHSGGNTDTQYF. CDR3 DNA sequence: TGTGCCAGCAGCCATAGCGGGGGAAACACAGATACGCAGTATTTT.

The chain joins TRBV5-4 to TRBJ1-1, with D maybe TRBD1 (6 bases). Germline lookup yields CDR1 SGHNT and CDR2 YYREEE (reference sequence). This CDR3 has 18 amino acids. Deletions cut 0 bases from V and 1 base from J, with 19 bases between. This CDR3 reads CASSLGGRGGYGNTEAFF. The CDR3 DNA is TGTGCCAGCAGCTTGGGTGGGAGGGGGGGGTATGGGAACACTGAAGCTTTCTTT.

The chain uses TRBV9 and TRBJ2-7; 7 bases are shared with TRBD1. Germline lookup yields CDR1 SGDLS and CDR2 YYNGEE. The CDR3 totals 15 residues. V shed 4 bases, J shed 0 bases, and the junction held 7 bases outside the gene matches. The CDR3 DNA reads as TGTGCCAGCAGCCCCACCGGGACAGCCTCCTACGAGCAGTACTTC. Protein sequence: CASSPTGTASYEQYF.

The genes are TRBV29-1 and TRBJ2-1; tentative D call: TRBD2 (5 bases). The germline V gene has CDR1 SQVTM and CDR2 ANQGSEA. Trimming cost V 0 bases and J 1 base, with 13 bases left between them. This CDR3 comprises 16 residues. The CDR3 is CSVEDPREGSYNEQFF. DNA of the CDR3: TGCAGCGTTGAAGATCCCCGGGAAGGATCCTACAATGAGCAGTTCTTC.

V gene TRBV6-5 combines with J gene TRBJ1-6; 10 bases line up with TRBD1. Germline values: CDR1 MNHEY, CDR2 SVGAGI. Germline trimming cut 6 bases from V and 5 bases from J; bases unmatched to any gene: 4. The CDR3 spans 15 residues. CDR3 sequence reads: CASSPGTGDNSPLHF. DNA of the CDR3: TGTGCCAGCAGCCCCGGGACAGGGGATAATTCACCCCTCCACTTT.